The present entry profiles one T cell receptor beta chain with its context. This entry is derived from a study of blood T cell repertoires in COVID-19. As for the study in general: Acute and convalescent COVID-19 samples came from the United States, Italy and Spain. Sample material is recorded as cDNA or gDNA derived from T cells, B-cell-depleted T cells, or PBMCs.

Original data processing: Reference gene primer amplification gave estimated nucleated cell counts. TCRdb's copy holds only in-frame clones and misses some; the assay was immunoSEQ multiplex PCR. V, J and clone size are those of that table, while D and trimming were read from the DNA. Here the sample spans over 130,000 clones, over 80% being singletons. V was trimmed by 4 bases and J by 1 base, leaving 7 bases between them. Germline V gene sequence: CDR1 SGHTA, CDR2 FQGTGA. The CDR3 runs to 13 residues. The sequenced material came from peripheral blood. The sequence came from a woman over 75 with acute or convalescent COVID-19. The chain links TRBV7-3 to TRBJ1-1, with D possibly TRBD1 on 5 matching bases. This CDR3 reads CASSSDRNTEAFF. CDR3 in DNA: TGTGCCAGCAGCTCAGACAGGAACACTGAAGCTTTCTTT.